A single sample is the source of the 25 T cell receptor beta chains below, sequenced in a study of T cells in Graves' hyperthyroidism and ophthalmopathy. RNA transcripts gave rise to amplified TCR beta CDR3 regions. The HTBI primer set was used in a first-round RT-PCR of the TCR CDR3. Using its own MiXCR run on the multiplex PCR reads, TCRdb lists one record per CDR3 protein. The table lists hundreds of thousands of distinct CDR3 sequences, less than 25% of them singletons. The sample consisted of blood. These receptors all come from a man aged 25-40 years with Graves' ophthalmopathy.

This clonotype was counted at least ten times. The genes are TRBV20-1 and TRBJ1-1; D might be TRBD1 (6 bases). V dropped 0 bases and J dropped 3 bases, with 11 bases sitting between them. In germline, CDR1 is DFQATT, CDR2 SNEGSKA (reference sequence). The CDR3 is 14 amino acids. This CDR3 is CSARDWAGDTEAFF. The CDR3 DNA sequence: TGCAGTGCTAGAGATTGGGCAGGGGACACTGAAGCTTTCTTT.

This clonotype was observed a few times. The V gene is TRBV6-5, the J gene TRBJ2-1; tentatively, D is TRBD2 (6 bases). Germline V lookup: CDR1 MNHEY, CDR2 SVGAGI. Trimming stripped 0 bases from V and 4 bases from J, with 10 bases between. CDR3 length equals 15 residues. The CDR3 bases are TGTGCCAGCAGTTACTCCGGGAGAATGTACAATGAGCAGTTCTTC. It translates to CASSYSGRMYNEQFF.

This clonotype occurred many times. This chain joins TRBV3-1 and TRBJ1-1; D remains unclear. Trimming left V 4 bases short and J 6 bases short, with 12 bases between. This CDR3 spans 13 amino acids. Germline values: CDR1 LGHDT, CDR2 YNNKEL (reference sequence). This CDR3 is CASSRRRDAEAFF. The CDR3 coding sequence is TGTGCCAGCAGCCGTAGAAGGGATGCTGAAGCTTTCTTT.

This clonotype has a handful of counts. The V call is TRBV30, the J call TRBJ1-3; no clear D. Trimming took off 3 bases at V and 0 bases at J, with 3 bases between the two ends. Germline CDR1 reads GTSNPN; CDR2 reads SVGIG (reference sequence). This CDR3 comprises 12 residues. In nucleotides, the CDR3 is TGTGCCTGGAGACTCTCTGGAAACACCATATATTTT. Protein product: CAWRLSGNTIYF. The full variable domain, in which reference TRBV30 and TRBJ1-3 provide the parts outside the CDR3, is SQTIHQWPATLVQPVGSPLSLECTVEGTSNPNLYWYRQAAGRGLQLLFYSVGIGQISSEVPQNLSASRPQDRQFILSSKKLLLSDSGFYLCAWRLSGNTIYFGEGSWLTVV.

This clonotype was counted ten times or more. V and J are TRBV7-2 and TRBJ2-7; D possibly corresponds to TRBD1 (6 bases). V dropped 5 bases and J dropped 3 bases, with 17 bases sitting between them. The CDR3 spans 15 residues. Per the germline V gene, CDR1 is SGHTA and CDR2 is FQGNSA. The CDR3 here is CASSGTFGVGYEQYF. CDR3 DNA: TGTGCCAGCAGCGGGACATTCGGGGTTGGCTACGAGCAGTACTTC.

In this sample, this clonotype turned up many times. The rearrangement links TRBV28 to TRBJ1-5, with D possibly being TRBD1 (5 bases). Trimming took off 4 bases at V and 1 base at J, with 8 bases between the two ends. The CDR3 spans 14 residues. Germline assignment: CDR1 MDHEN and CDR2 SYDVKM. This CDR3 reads CASSSGASNQPQHF. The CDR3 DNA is TGTGCCAGCAGTTCCGGGGCAAGCAATCAGCCCCAGCATTTT.

CDR3 DNA: TGTGCCAGCAGTTACTACATCGCAGGGAGAGTGACTGAAGCTTTCTTT. Translating gives CASSYYIAGRVTEAFF. The rearrangement uses TRBV6-5 and TRBJ1-1; D might be TRBD1 (5 bases). Germline CDR1 reads MNHEY; CDR2 reads SVGAGI. The CDR3 spans 16 residues. The V and J ends lost 1 base and 5 bases respectively, with 17 bases between them.

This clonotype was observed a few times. This chain's CDR3 is CASSYSSTGTDIQETQYF. DNA for the CDR3: TGTGCCAGCAGTTACTCGAGTACCGGGACAGACATACAAGAGACCCAGTACTTC. The chain links TRBV6-6 to TRBJ2-5; 7 bases are shared with TRBD1. V gave up 0 bases and J gave up 2 bases; unmatched junction bases: 12. CDR1 MNHNY and CDR2 SVGAGI come from the germline V gene (reference sequence). The CDR3 has 18 residues.

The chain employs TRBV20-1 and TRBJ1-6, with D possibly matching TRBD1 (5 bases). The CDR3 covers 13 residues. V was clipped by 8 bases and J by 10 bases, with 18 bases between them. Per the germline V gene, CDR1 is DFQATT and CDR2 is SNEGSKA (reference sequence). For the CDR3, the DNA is TGCAGTCTTACTACAGGCCTGAAGTCACCCCTCCACTTT. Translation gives CSLTTGLKSPLHF.

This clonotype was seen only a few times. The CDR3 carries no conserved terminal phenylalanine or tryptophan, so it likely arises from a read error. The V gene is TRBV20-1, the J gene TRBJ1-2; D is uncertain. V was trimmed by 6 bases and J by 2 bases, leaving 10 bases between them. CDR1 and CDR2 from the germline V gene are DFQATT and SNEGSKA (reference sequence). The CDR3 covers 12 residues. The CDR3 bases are TGCAGTGCAAACGACAAGAACTATGGCTACACCCTC. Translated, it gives CSANDKNYGYTL.

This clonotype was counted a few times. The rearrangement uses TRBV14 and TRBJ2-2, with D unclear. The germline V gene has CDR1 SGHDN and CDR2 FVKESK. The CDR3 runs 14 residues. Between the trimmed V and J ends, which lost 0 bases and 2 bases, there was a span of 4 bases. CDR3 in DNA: TGTGCCAGCAGCCAAGATTACAACACCGGGGAGCTGTTTTTT. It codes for CASSQDYNTGELFF.

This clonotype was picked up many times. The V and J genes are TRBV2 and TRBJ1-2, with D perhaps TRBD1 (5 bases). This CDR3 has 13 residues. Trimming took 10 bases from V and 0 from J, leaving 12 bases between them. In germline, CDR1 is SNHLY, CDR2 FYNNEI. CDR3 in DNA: TGTGCCACGCCAGGGTCAGCTAACTATGGCTACACCTTC. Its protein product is CATPGSANYGYTF.

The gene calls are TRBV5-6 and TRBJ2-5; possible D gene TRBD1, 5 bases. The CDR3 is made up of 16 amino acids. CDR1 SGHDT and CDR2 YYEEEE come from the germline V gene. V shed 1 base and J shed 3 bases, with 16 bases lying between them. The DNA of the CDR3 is TGTGCCAGCAGCTTGCTGTGGTCAGGACAAAAAGAGACCCAGTACTTC. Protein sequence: CASSLLWSGQKETQYF.

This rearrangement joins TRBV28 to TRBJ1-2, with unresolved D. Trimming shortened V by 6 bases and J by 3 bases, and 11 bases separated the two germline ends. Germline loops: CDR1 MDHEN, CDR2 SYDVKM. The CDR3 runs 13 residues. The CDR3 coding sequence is TGTGCCAGCAGCCTAGCCGAGGACTATGGCTACACCTTC. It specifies CASSLAEDYGYTF.

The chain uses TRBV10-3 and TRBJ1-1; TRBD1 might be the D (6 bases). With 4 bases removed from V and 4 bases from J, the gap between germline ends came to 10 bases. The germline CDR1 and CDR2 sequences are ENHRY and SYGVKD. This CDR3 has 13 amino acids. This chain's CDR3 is CAISGKGGTEAFF. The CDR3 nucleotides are TGTGCCATCAGTGGTAAGGGGGGCACTGAAGCTTTCTTT.

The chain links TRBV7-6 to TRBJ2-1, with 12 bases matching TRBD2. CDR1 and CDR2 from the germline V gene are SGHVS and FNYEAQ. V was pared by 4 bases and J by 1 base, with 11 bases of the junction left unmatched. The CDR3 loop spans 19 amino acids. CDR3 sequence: CASSSWGTSGFESYNEQFF. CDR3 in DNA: TGTGCCAGCAGCTCTTGGGGGACTAGCGGGTTCGAATCCTACAATGAGCAGTTCTTC.

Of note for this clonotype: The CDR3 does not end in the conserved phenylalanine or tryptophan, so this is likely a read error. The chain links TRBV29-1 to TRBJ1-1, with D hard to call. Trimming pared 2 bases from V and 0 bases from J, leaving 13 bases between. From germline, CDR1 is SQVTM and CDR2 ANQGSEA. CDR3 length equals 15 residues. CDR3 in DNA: TGCAGCGTTGAAAGGCCCGGACGGTTGAACACTGAAGCTTTCCTT. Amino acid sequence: CSVERPGRLNTEAFL.

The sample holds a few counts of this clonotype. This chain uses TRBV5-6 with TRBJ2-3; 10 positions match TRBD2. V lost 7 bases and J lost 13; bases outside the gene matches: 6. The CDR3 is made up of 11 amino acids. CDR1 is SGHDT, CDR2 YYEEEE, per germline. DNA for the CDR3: TGTGCCAGCCTAAGCGGGAGGGAGAAGTATTTT. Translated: CASLSGREKYF.

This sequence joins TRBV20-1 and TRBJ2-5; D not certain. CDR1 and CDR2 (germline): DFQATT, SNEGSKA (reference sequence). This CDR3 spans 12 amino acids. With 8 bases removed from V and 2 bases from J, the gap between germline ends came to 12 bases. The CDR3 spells CSPLSQQETQYF. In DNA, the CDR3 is TGCAGTCCTCTATCCCAGCAAGAGACCCAGTACTTC.

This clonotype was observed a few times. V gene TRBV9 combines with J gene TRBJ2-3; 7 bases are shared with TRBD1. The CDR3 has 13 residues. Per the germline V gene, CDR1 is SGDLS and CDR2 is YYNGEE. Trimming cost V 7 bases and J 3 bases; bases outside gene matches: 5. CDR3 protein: CASGQVFTDTQYF. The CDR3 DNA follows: TGTGCCAGCGGACAGGTATTTACAGATACGCAGTATTTT.

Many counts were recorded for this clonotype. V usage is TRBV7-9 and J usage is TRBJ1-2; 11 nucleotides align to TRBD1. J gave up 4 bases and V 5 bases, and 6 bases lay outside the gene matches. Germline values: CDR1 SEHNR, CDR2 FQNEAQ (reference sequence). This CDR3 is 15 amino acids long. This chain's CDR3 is CASSPGQGAIYGYTF. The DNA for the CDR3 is TGTGCCAGCAGCCCCGGACAGGGGGCAATCTATGGCTACACCTTC.

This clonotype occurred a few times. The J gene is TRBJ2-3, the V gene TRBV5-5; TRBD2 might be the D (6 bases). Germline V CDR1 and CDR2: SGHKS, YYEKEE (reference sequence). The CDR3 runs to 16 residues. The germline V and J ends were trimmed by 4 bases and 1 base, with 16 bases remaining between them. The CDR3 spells CASSAGTSTGTDTQYF. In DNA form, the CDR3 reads TGTGCCAGCAGCGCCGGGACTTCCACCGGCACAGATACGCAGTATTTT.

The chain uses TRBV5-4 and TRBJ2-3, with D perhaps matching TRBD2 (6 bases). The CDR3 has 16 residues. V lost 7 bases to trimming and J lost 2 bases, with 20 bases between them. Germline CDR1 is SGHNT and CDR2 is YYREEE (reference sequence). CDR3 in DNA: TGTGCCAGCCGCAAGGGATTAGCGGAGATCACAGATACGCAGTATTTT. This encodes CASRKGLAEITDTQYF.

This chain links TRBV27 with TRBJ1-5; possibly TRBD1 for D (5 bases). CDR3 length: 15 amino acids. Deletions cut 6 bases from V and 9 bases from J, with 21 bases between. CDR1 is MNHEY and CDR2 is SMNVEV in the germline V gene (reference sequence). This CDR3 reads CASRPTRDGNRPQHF. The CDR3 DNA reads TGTGCCAGCAGGCCAACCCGGGACGGGAATAGGCCCCAGCATTTT.

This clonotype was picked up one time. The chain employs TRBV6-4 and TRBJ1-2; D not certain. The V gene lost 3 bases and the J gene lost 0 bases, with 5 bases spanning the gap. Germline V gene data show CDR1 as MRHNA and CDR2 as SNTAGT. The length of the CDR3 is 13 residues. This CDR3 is CASSEVSNYGYTF. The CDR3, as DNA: TGTGCCAGCAGTGAAGTCTCTAACTATGGCTACACCTTC.